Presented here are 26 T cell receptor beta chains from one specimen sequenced in a study of PD-1 blockade in mismatch repair-deficient tumors. The repertoire was sequenced with immunoSEQ multiplex PCR; TCRdb's copy has only in-frame clones and lacks some. The repertoire holds 120,000 or so clones, more than 70% seen once, with about 12% in the top ten. The sequencing used peripheral blood, collected approximately 72 weeks after starting pembrolizumab. The receptor set was obtained from an adult with mismatch repair-deficient cancer.

The chain couples TRBV5-1 to TRBJ1-1; a possible D gene is TRBD1 (5 bases). Trimming took off 2 bases at V and 1 base at J, with 6 bases between the two ends. The CDR3 is 13 residues long. Germline V CDR1 and CDR2: SGHRS, YFSETQ. The CDR3 sequence is CASSLGANTEAFF. The CDR3 region has the DNA TGCGCCAGCAGCTTAGGGGCGAACACTGAAGCTTTCTTT.

The chain links TRBV5-1 to TRBJ1-2, with unresolved D. V dropped 4 bases and J dropped 6 bases, with 19 bases sitting between them. From germline, CDR1 is SGHRS and CDR2 YFSETQ. The CDR3 is 15 amino acids. CDR3 region: CASSTYPGSGDGYTF. The CDR3 DNA reads as TGCGCCAGCAGCACGTACCCGGGGAGTGGAGATGGCTACACCTTC. Combining the CDR3 with reference TRBV5-1 and TRBJ1-2 gives the whole variable domain KAGVTQTPRYLIKTRGQQVTLSCSPISGHRSVSWYQQTPGQGLQFLFEYFSETQRNKGNFPGRFSGRQFSNSRSEMNVSTLELGDSALYLCASSTYPGSGDGYTFGSGTRLTVV.

The chain links TRBV5-6 to TRBJ2-2, with D hard to call. Germline loops: CDR1 SGHDT, CDR2 YYEEEE. This CDR3 spans 14 amino acids. V dropped 1 base and J dropped 4 bases, with 8 bases sitting between them. CDR3 residues: CASSLTQRTGELFF. For the CDR3, the DNA is TGTGCCAGCAGCTTGACACAGCGCACCGGGGAGCTGTTTTTT.

This chain connects TRBV18 to TRBJ2-5; no reliable D call. The CDR3 spans 13 residues. Germline V gives CDR1 KGHSH, CDR2 LQKENI. V dropped 6 bases and J dropped 5 bases, with 13 bases sitting between them. The CDR3 DNA follows: TGTGCCAGCTCCCCCCCTAGTGGGGAGACCCAGTACTTC. This gives the protein CASSPPSGETQYF.

This clone was recorded once. The V and J genes are TRBV11-2 and TRBJ2-5; D gene uncertain. V was clipped by 3 bases and J by 5 bases, with 7 bases between them. Germline CDR1 SGHAT, CDR2 FQNNGV. CDR3 size: 12 residues. As DNA, the CDR3 is TGTGCCAGCAGCTTTGACCGGGAGACCCAGTACTTC. Translation: CASSFDRETQYF.

V gene TRBV27 combines with J gene TRBJ2-3, with TRBD2 matching 11 bases. There are 16 residues in the CDR3. With V trimmed by 5 bases and J by 3 bases, 7 bases remained unmatched. CDR1 is MNHEY and CDR2 is SMNVEV in the germline V gene (reference sequence). The CDR3 is CASSLTSGSITDTQYF. For the CDR3, the DNA is TGTGCCAGCAGTCTTACTAGCGGGAGTATTACAGATACGCAGTATTTT.

The DNA of the CDR3 is TGTGCCTGGAGGCCTTCAGGGGGCGCGCGGGACTATGGCTACACCTTC. It specifies CAWRPSGGARDYGYTF. The chain recombines TRBV30 with TRBJ1-2, with 8 nucleotides matching TRBD1. The CDR3 totals 16 residues. V lost 3 bases to trimming and J lost 3 bases; unmatched junction nucleotides: 12. CDR1 is GTSNPN and CDR2 is SVGIG in the germline V gene (reference sequence).

The chain combines TRBV11-3 with TRBJ1-2; D uncertain. The CDR3 has 13 amino acids. CDR1 is SGHNT and CDR2 is YENEEA in the germline V gene. V dropped 5 bases and J dropped 3 bases, with 10 bases sitting between them. CDR3 nucleotide sequence: TGTGCCAGCAGCCTTCTGGGCTACTATGGCTACACCTTC. Its translation: CASSLLGYYGYTF.

V gene TRBV7-9 combines with J gene TRBJ2-5; the D is unclear. The CDR3 consists of 14 residues. In germline, CDR1 is SEHNR, CDR2 FQNEAQ (reference sequence). V was cut by 2 bases and J by 1 base, with 8 bases left in between. CDR3 DNA sequence: TGTGCCAGCAGCTTACTCAGCCTCCAAGAGACCCAGTACTTC. Protein sequence: CASSLLSLQETQYF.

The rearrangement uses TRBV2 and TRBJ2-3; the match to TRBD2 covers 7 bases. Germline V gene data show CDR1 as SNHLY and CDR2 as FYNNEI. The CDR3 length is 14 residues. J gave up 3 bases and V 10 bases, and 10 bases lay outside the gene matches. The CDR3 is CAKRTRLVTDTQYF. The DNA for the CDR3 is TGTGCCAAAAGGACTAGGCTGGTGACAGATACGCAGTATTTT.

This sequence joins TRBV5-6 and TRBJ2-3; D is unclear. Germline-derived CDR1 and CDR2 are SGHDT and YYEEEE. Trimming removed 0 bases at V and 4 bases at J, with 6 bases between. The CDR3 totals 13 residues. Here the CDR3 reads CASSLAGPDTQYF. The CDR3 DNA sequence: TGTGCCAGCAGCTTGGCCGGGCCAGATACGCAGTATTTT.

This clone was picked up a small number of times. V gene TRBV2 combines with J gene TRBJ1-1; tentative D call: TRBD1 (5 bases). CDR1 is SNHLY and CDR2 is FYNNEI in the germline V gene. This CDR3 region has 13 residues. V lost 6 bases to trimming and J lost 4 bases, with 12 bases between them. CDR3 in DNA: TGTGCCAGCAGCCAGCAGGGAGTCACTGAAGCTTTCTTT. Translating it yields CASSQQGVTEAFF.

This clone was counted once. The chain carries TRBV5-1 and TRBJ1-1; perhaps TRBD1 as D (5 bases). Germline V lookup: CDR1 SGHRS, CDR2 YFSETQ. Between the trimmed V and J ends, which lost 0 bases and 8 bases, there was a span of 17 bases. The CDR3 loop spans 15 amino acids. The CDR3 nucleotides are TGCGCCAGCAGCTTGGCCCCTAAGGACACCGGGGAAGCTTTCTTT. Protein: CASSLAPKDTGEAFF.

V gene TRBV21-1 combines with J gene TRBJ2-7; TRBD1 reflects the table's D call only, with no check against the DNA. TRBV21-1 is described as a pseudogene. The CDR3 contains 14 residues. The CDR3, as DNA: TGTGCCAGCAGCAACAGGGGGAGAAAAAACGAGCAGTACTTC. Translation gives CASSNRGRKNEQYF.

The chain employs TRBV6-5 and TRBJ2-7; D gene unclear. This CDR3 contains 12 residues. V lost 2 bases and J 6 bases, leaving 8 bases between the germline ends. Germline V gives CDR1 MNHEY, CDR2 SVGAGI. The DNA of the CDR3 is TGTGCCAGCAGTTACGGGGAAACCGAGCAGTACTTC. It yields the protein CASSYGETEQYF.

The V and J genes are TRBV7-9 and TRBJ2-1, with 12 positions matching TRBD2. The CDR3 spans 18 residues. V dropped 0 bases and J dropped 7; count of bases not matched to a gene: 10. The V gene's germline CDR1 is SEHNR and CDR2 FQNEAQ (reference sequence). The CDR3 reads CASSLARGSTSGRNEQFF. In nucleotides, the CDR3 is TGTGCCAGCAGCTTAGCCAGGGGATCGACTAGCGGGAGAAATGAGCAGTTCTTC. Complete variable domain (other parts from reference TRBV7-9 and TRBJ2-1): DTGVSQNPRHKITKRGQNVTFRCDPISEHNRLYWYRQTLGQGPEFLTYFQNEAQLEKSRLLSDRFSAERPKGSFSTLEIQRTEQGDSAMYLCASSLARGSTSGRNEQFFGPGTRLTVL.

The chain uses TRBV7-9 and TRBJ2-1, with TRBD2 matching 10 bases. CDR3 length equals 15 residues. Germline trimming cut 6 bases from V and 8 bases from J; bases unmatched to any gene: 10. The germline V gene encodes CDR1 SEHNR and CDR2 FQNEAQ (reference sequence). For the CDR3, the DNA is TGTGCCAGCAGTCGGGGGGCTAGCGGGAGCTATGAGCAGTTCTTC. Its translation: CASSRGASGSYEQFF.

The chain uses TRBV7-9 and TRBJ1-1; no definite D call. The CDR3 contains 14 residues. Trimming took 3 bases from V and 4 from J, leaving 12 bases between them. From germline, CDR1 is SEHNR and CDR2 FQNEAQ (reference sequence). The CDR3: CASSFGGWGTEAFF. The CDR3 DNA is TGTGCCAGCAGCTTTGGCGGGTGGGGCACTGAAGCTTTCTTT.

The CDR3 bases are TGTGCCAGCATCCGTCGGTACAGGGGGAATTTACGTGGCTACACCTTC. It is translated as CASIRRYRGNLRGYTF. The V gene is TRBV28, the J gene TRBJ1-2, with 8 bases fitting TRBD1. In germline, CDR1 is MDHEN, CDR2 SYDVKM. The V segment lost 7 bases and the J segment 7 bases; nucleotides outside the gene matches: 17. This CDR3 has 16 amino acids.

The chain has TRBV7-9 and TRBJ1-1; tentative D call: TRBD1 (6 bases). The CDR3 covers 15 residues. V lost 4 bases and J 2 bases, leaving 14 bases between the germline ends. Germline CDR1 is SEHNR and CDR2 is FQNEAQ (reference sequence). DNA of the CDR3: TGTGCCAGCAGCTCCCGTCGGGGGACAAACACTGAAGCTTTCTTT. Protein: CASSSRRGTNTEAFF.

V is TRBV6-6 and J is TRBJ2-2; D is possibly TRBD2 (6 bases). This CDR3 spans 16 amino acids. Germline V lookup: CDR1 MNHNY, CDR2 SVGAGI (reference sequence). V shed 6 bases and J shed 7 bases, with 21 bases lying between them. The DNA of the CDR3 is TGTGCCAGCAGATTTAGGAGACTAGATTTTTTCGGGGAGCTGTTTTTT. It yields the protein CASRFRRLDFFGELFF.

The genes are TRBV5-5 and TRBJ2-4; no clear D gene. CDR3 size: 13 residues. V lost 4 bases and J 4 bases, leaving 9 bases between the germline ends. CDR1 is SGHKS and CDR2 is YYEKEE in the germline V gene (reference sequence). For the CDR3, the DNA is TGTGCCAGCAGCGCGACGTTGAAAAACATTCAGTACTTC. Residues: CASSATLKNIQYF.

The V call is TRBV2, the J call TRBJ1-1; D ambiguous. Trimming took 4 bases from V and 1 from J, leaving 10 bases between them. Germline V gene data show CDR1 as SNHLY and CDR2 as FYNNEI. CDR3 length: 14 amino acids. CDR3 amino acids: CASSVTEQNTEAFF. Written as DNA, the CDR3 is TGTGCCAGCAGTGTAACAGAACAGAACACTGAAGCTTTCTTT.

V gene TRBV7-9 combines with J gene TRBJ2-1; tentatively, D is TRBD1 (6 bases). V shed 4 bases and J shed 0 bases, with 13 bases lying between them. CDR1 and CDR2 (germline): SEHNR, FQNEAQ (reference sequence). The CDR3 totals 16 residues. The CDR3 bases are TGTGCCAGCAGCTCGATCCGGACAGTCTCCTACAATGAGCAGTTCTTC. It is translated as CASSSIRTVSYNEQFF.

This clone came up once. This chain joins TRBV28 and TRBJ2-7; D perhaps matches TRBD2 (5 bases). V shed 5 bases and J shed 3 bases, with 11 bases lying between them. This CDR3 has 13 amino acids. CDR1 is MDHEN and CDR2 is SYDVKM in the germline V gene. The CDR3 loop reads CASSPTGVYEQYF. CDR3 nucleotides: TGTGCCAGCAGTCCCACCGGGGTCTACGAGCAGTACTTC.

This sequence joins TRBV29-1 and TRBJ2-3, with 13 bases aligning to TRBD2. This CDR3 spans 18 amino acids. Germline V CDR1 and CDR2: SQVTM, ANQGSEA. V gave up 7 bases and J gave up 2 bases; unmatched junction bases: 15. In DNA, the CDR3 is TGCAGCGCTAACCACTGGACTAGCGGGAGAAAGGCCACAGATACGCAGTATTTT. This codes for CSANHWTSGRKATDTQYF.